This TCR beta chain was retrieved from a study of blood T cells in healthy people across ages. Study outcomes and limitations: Aged donors had fewer naive CD4+ cells and lower diversity than long-lived donors.

Germline values: CDR1 MGHDK, CDR2 SYGVNS. Trimming cost V 2 bases and J 7 bases, with 6 bases left between them. The CDR3 is made up of 12 amino acids. Combining a sample-barcoded 5' primer with a J-beta primer mix, a second PCR ran for 7 to 11 cycles. One entry per CDR3 protein, called by TCRdb with MiXCR from the 5' RACE reads. The repertoire holds approximately 830,000 distinct CDR3 sequences, with less than 80% as singletons. As to this clonotype: The target antigen is unknown.

The receptor was derived from a man younger than 45 in good health. Sequencing input: blood. V and J are TRBV25-1 and TRBJ2-1; no reliable D call. The CDR3 DNA sequence: TGTGCCAGCAGTGAACTTGGAAATGAGCAGTTCTTC. Translating gives CASSELGNEQFF. Together with reference TRBV25-1 and TRBJ2-1, the CDR3 gives the full variable domain: EADIYQTPRYLVIGTGKKITLECSQTMGHDKMYWYQQDPGMELHLIHYSYGVNSTEKGDLSSESTVSRIRTEHFPLTLESARPSHTSQYLCASSELGNEQFFGPGTRLTVL.